Listed below are T cell receptor beta chains from one sample, sequenced in a study of response to subunit inactivated influenza vaccine. TCRdb recomputed calls from the RT-PCR reads with MiXCR, one row per CDR3 protein. Among 450,000 to 550,000 distinct CDR3 sequences listed, roughly 27% were seen once. Source: CD4+ T cells sorted from PBMCs, taken more than 4 days after vaccination. The origin of the receptors is a man aged 50 to 60 who received an inactivated influenza vaccine. The CDR3 runs from the conserved cysteine through the conserved F or W. Each record gives: clone size, V gene, J gene, D gene, CDR3 DNA, CDR3 protein. A D gene is named only where the DNA matches it firmly. A row's size may be missing; if present it is once, few, many or a size class.

>.|TRBV12-3/TRBV12-4|TRBJ1-4|.
TGTGCCAGCAGTTTAGATGAGTTTTCGGGGATAGAAAAACTGTTTTTT
CASSLDEFSGIEKLFF
>.|TRBV4-3|TRBJ1-5|.
TGCGCCAGCAGCCAAGAGGTTCATCGATGGACTAGCAATCAGCCCCAGCATTTT
CASSQEVHRWTSNQPQHF
>once|TRBV28|TRBJ2-2|TRBD1
TGTGCCAGCAGTAGACAGGGGACTTCAGCCGGGGAGCTGTTTTTT
CASSRQGTSAGELFF
>.|TRBV11-2|TRBJ2-2|TRBD1
TGTGCCAGCAGCTTACCATTCCCCCGGGACAGCAACACCGGGGAGCTGTTTTTT
CASSLPFPRDSNTGELFF
>.|TRBV7-2|TRBJ2-2|TRBD1
TGTGCCAGCAGCCGTTCGGGACAGGGGCCCACCGGGGAGCTGTTTTTT
CASSRSGQGPTGELFF
>.|TRBV5-1|TRBJ1-2|.
TGCGCCAGCAGCACCGGGGGCACAGTAAGCCATGGCTACACCTTC
CASSTGGTVSHGYTF
>few|TRBV6-1|TRBJ2-7|.
TGTGCCAGCATGAACGGCCTCAAAAGTGAGCAGTACTTC
CASMNGLKSEQYF
>few|TRBV7-9|TRBJ2-7|.
TGTGCCAGCAGCTTTGTCCACGAGCAGTACTTC
CASSFVHEQYF
>.|TRBV2|TRBJ2-3|.
TGTGCCATTCGAAGTTGGACAGAAATCACAGATACGCAGTATTTT
CAIRSWTEITDTQYF
>few|TRBV6-1|TRBJ2-2|.
TGTGCCAGCAGACCACCGGGGAAGGCCGGGGAGCTGTTTTTT
CASRPPGKAGELFF
>.|TRBV7-9|TRBJ2-3|.
TGTGCCAGCAGCCGAATCGAGGGTGATACGCAGTATTTT
CASSRIEGDTQYF
>once|TRBV5-6|TRBJ2-1|.
TGTGCCAGCAGTTTGCCCTGGGGATATGAGCAGTTCTTC
CASSLPWGYEQFF
>.|TRBV15|TRBJ2-2|.
TGTGCCACCAGCAGAGAGGTTAACACCGGGGAGCTGTTTTTT
CATSREVNTGELFF
>.|TRBV10-3|TRBJ2-7|.
TGTGCCATCAGTGAGTCGGGCCAGGCCTACGAGCAGTACTTC
CAISESGQAYEQYF
>.|TRBV7-3|TRBJ2-3|.
TGTGCCAGCAGCTTAGATCCGCTCACAGATACGCAGTATTTT
CASSLDPLTDTQYF
>few|TRBV24-1|TRBJ2-1|TRBD2
TGTGCCACCGCTAGCGGGAGATGGGGGAATGAGCAGTTCTTC
CATASGRWGNEQFF
>.|TRBV7-9|TRBJ1-1|.
TGTGCCAGCGGGGGTTTGAACACTGAAGCTTTCTTT
CASGGLNTEAFF
>few|TRBV5-1|TRBJ2-1|TRBD2
TGCGCCAGCAGCTTGGTTGCGGGAGGGAAAGGTGGGTCCTACAATGAGCAGTTCTTC
CASSLVAGGKGGSYNEQFF
>.|TRBV7-2|TRBJ1-2|.
TGTGCCAGCAGCCTCTTCCCCGGGACATATGCTGGCTACACCTTC
CASSLFPGTYAGYTF
>.|TRBV5-1|TRBJ2-1|TRBD2
TGCGCCAGCAGCTTGGAGACTAGCAACTCCTACAATGAGCAGTTCTTC
CASSLETSNSYNEQFF
>.|TRBV20-1|TRBJ2-3|.
TGCAGTGCTAGGGGTCCTAGCGCCTCGGCAGGAGATACGCAGTATTTT
CSARGPSASAGDTQYF
>few|TRBV15|TRBJ2-7|.
TGTGCCACCAGCAGAGATTACGACAGCTCCTACGAGCAGTACTTC
CATSRDYDSSYEQYF
>few|TRBV27|TRBJ2-7|TRBD1
TGTGCCAGCAGTTTAACCGGGACAGGGGACTACGAGCAGTACTTC
CASSLTGTGDYEQYF
>.|TRBV12-3/TRBV12-4|TRBJ1-2|.
TGTGCCAGCAGTCCCAGTGGAGGGGTTTTTGGCTACACCTTC
CASSPSGGVFGYTF
>.|TRBV29-1|TRBJ2-7|.
TGCAGCGTTGGAGGGCGTGGATACGAGCAGTACTTC
CSVGGRGYEQYF